There are a few counts of the clone carrying this T cell receptor (beta chain). Its specificity is not known. The TCR beta cDNA libraries carried unique molecular identifiers. TCRdb itself ran the PCR reads through MiXCR, one entry per CDR3 protein. The table includes 750,000 to 950,000 distinct CDR3 sequences, around 42% detected once. The entry originates in a study of post-analysis software for immune sequencing data. Study overall: The patients showed relapsing-remitting, secondary progressive and progressive-relapsing multiple sclerosis courses. Study observations and caveats: Controls showed lower frequencies than patients for roughly five TRBV segments, and TRBV5-6, TRBV5-1 and TRBV20-1 were among these. Those with multiple sclerosis, the patient group, showed significantly lower normalized Chao1 diversity than controls. Samples made in the same batch grouped tightly together by F measure.

Germline V CDR1 and CDR2: MNHNY, SVGAGI (reference sequence). Trimming took 2 bases from V and 13 from J, leaving 9 bases between them. The CDR3 is 11 amino acids. The TCR originated in a girl aged 5-17 years with multiple sclerosis. The sequenced sample consisted of blood. The rearrangement links TRBV6-6 to TRBJ2-1; tentatively, D is TRBD1 or TRBD2 (6 bases each). CDR3 DNA sequence: TGTGCCAGCAGTTACAAGGGGGGTCAGTTCTTC. Protein sequence: CASSYKGGQFF.